These 18 T cell receptor beta chains came from one sample sequenced in a study of shared clonotypes between healthy human individuals. Libraries were prepared by immunoSEQ multiplex PCR; TCRdb keeps only in-frame clonotypes and omits some of them. The sample has roughly 2 million clones; approximately 96% are singletons. The sequenced material came from naive CD4+ T cells sorted from blood. Subset noted: CD45RA+ positively selected. The receptors were sampled from a man younger than 35 in good health.

The genes are TRBV2 and TRBJ2-1; 8 bases align to TRBD1. This CDR3 comprises 13 residues. Per germline, CDR1 SNHLY and CDR2 FYNNEI. V lost 7 bases to trimming and J lost 2 bases; unmatched junction nucleotides: 1. The chain's CDR3 is CASIQGAYNEQFF. The CDR3 coding sequence is TGTGCCAGCATACAGGGGGCCTACAATGAGCAGTTCTTC.

This sequence joins TRBV7-2 and TRBJ2-7; 11 bases are shared with TRBD2. The length of the CDR3 is 16 residues. V shed 2 bases and J 5 bases; nucleotides not matched to a gene: 8. Per the germline V gene, CDR1 is SGHTA and CDR2 is FQGNSA. CDR3 nucleotide sequence: TGTGCCAGCAGCTTACGCTTAGCGGGAGGGGTAAACGAGCAGTACTTC. Its translation is CASSLRLAGGVNEQYF.

The rearrangement links TRBV5-8 to TRBJ2-7; D is unresolved. Trimming stripped 1 base from V and 1 base from J, with 15 bases between. The CDR3 extends over 16 amino acids. Germline V gives CDR1 SGHTS, CDR2 YDEGEE. CDR3 in DNA: TGTGCCAGCAGCTTGTTTCTGACTTTCCAGTCCTACGAGCAGTACTTC. Protein sequence: CASSLFLTFQSYEQYF.

A few counts support this clone. The conserved phenylalanine or tryptophan is not found at the CDR3 terminus, so this likely reflects a read error. The DNA is omitted, as the CDR3 cannot be located on it reliably, and the CDR3 follows TCRdb's listing. This rearrangement joins TRBV5-6 to TRBJ2-7; the table's D call, TRBD2, has no DNA check behind it. CDR1 is SGHDT, CDR2 YYEEEE, per germline. Counting both end residues, the CDR3 totals 11 amino acids. The CDR3 loop reads CASSLVGLTSL.

The chain joins TRBV11-2 to TRBJ2-1, with 9 bases fitting TRBD2. The CDR3 runs to 16 residues. Unmatched junction bases numbered 7, after V lost 4 bases and J lost 3 bases. From germline, CDR1 is SGHAT and CDR2 FQNNGV. The CDR3 DNA reads TGTGCCAGCAGCTCCACGGGTAGCGGGGGCTACAATGAGCAGTTCTTC. Its protein product is CASSSTGSGGYNEQFF.

This clone occurred once. The chain links TRBV27 to TRBJ1-2, with 11 bases fitting TRBD1. Germline CDR1 is MNHEY and CDR2 is SMNVEV (reference sequence). With 5 bases clipped from V and 2 bases from J, the junction kept 4 bases outside the gene matches. This CDR3 has 15 amino acids. The CDR3 nucleotides are TGTGCCAGCAGTATCGGACAGGGGGCGAACTATGGCTACACCTTC. This encodes CASSIGQGANYGYTF.

This clone was found once. The gene calls are TRBV2 and TRBJ2-7; D could derive from TRBD1 or TRBD2 (5 bases each). Trimming cost V 3 bases and J 6 bases, with 15 bases left between them. Germline V CDR1 and CDR2: SNHLY, FYNNEI. The CDR3 has 14 residues. The CDR3 is CASSDRVGTSEQYF. CDR3 DNA: TGTGCCAGCAGTGACCGAGTAGGGACCTCCGAGCAGTACTTC.

The chain is built from TRBV7-8 and TRBJ2-7; D possibly matches TRBD1 or TRBD2 (5 bases each). The CDR3 contains 20 residues. Germline CDR1 reads SGHVS; CDR2 reads FQNEAQ. The V and J ends lost 5 bases and 0 bases respectively, with 29 bases between them. The CDR3 region is CASSRPGTYTVSVSSYEQYF. The CDR3 DNA is TGTGCCAGCAGCCGTCCCGGGACCTATACCGTATCCGTTAGCTCCTACGAGCAGTACTTC.

This clone appeared once. The chain uses TRBV18 and TRBJ2-7; D is uncertain. The CDR3 is made up of 15 amino acids. Germline values: CDR1 KGHSH, CDR2 LQKENI. The ends were cut back, 2 bases at V and 7 bases at J, with 18 bases in the middle. The CDR3 loop is CASSPGSETLGEQYF. The CDR3 DNA sequence: TGTGCCAGCTCACCAGGGTCCGAGACCTTGGGGGAGCAGTACTTC.

This clone was detected only once. Other DNA sequences within the sample encode an identical CDR3. CDR3 amino acids: CASSFAGGDEKLFF. The CDR3 DNA follows: TGTGCCAGCAGCTTCGCAGGGGGAGATGAAAAACTGTTTTTT. The chain combines TRBV7-9 with TRBJ1-4; 7 bases match TRBD1. The CDR3 contains 14 residues. The V segment lost 3 bases and the J segment 6 bases; nucleotides outside the gene matches: 4. CDR1 and CDR2 (germline): SEHNR, FQNEAQ (reference sequence).

The gene calls are TRBV2 and TRBJ1-6; D gene unclear. Trimming cost V 4 bases and J 3 bases, with 10 bases left between them. This CDR3 spans 15 amino acids. Germline V CDR1 and CDR2: SNHLY, FYNNEI. CDR3 sequence reads: CASSVRNSYNSPLHF. CDR3 nucleotide sequence: TGTGCCAGCAGTGTGAGAAACAGCTATAATTCACCCCTCCACTTT.

The chain couples TRBV7-6 to TRBJ1-5; D is uncertain. CDR3 length: 15 amino acids. V lost 1 base to trimming and J lost 6 bases, with 13 bases between them. Per germline, CDR1 SGHVS and CDR2 FNYEAQ. This CDR3 reads CASSLVPGVSQPQHF. DNA of the CDR3: TGTGCCAGCAGCTTAGTGCCCGGGGTGAGTCAGCCCCAGCATTTT.

A note on this clone: This same CDR3 is encoded by further DNA sequences in the sample. This rearrangement joins TRBV30 to TRBJ2-2; D ambiguous. The CDR3 totals 11 residues. From germline, CDR1 is GTSNPN and CDR2 SVGIG (reference sequence). Trimming took 0 bases from V and 8 from J, leaving 4 bases between them. This CDR3 reads CAWSVRGELFF. The CDR3, as DNA: TGTGCCTGGAGTGTACGAGGGGAGCTGTTTTTT. Filled out from reference TRBV30 and TRBJ2-2, the complete variable domain reads SQTIHQWPATLVQPVGSPLSLECTVEGTSNPNLYWYRQAAGRGLQLLFYSVGIGQISSEVPQNLSASRPQDRQFILSSKKLLLSDSGFYLCAWSVRGELFFGEGSRLTVL.

The V call is TRBV2, the J call TRBJ2-3, with D perhaps matching TRBD1 or TRBD2 (5 bases each). Germline CDR1 and CDR2: SNHLY and FYNNEI. The CDR3 is made up of 13 amino acids. The V end lost 8 bases, the J end lost 2 bases, and 11 bases lay between the germline ends. The CDR3 DNA is TGTGCCAGCGTCCGGGGCCCCACAGATACGCAGTATTTT. Its protein product is CASVRGPTDTQYF.

The rearrangement uses TRBV11-2 and TRBJ2-7, with D perhaps TRBD2 (5 bases). V dropped 7 bases and J dropped 0 bases, with 13 bases sitting between them. The CDR3 extends over 14 amino acids. The germline V gene has CDR1 SGHAT and CDR2 FQNNGV. The CDR3 sequence is CASTEGYYSYEQYF. CDR3 DNA: TGTGCCAGCACCGAGGGCTATTACTCCTACGAGCAGTACTTC.

This clone was recorded once. V gene TRBV7-8 combines with J gene TRBJ2-7; 9 bases are shared with TRBD1. This CDR3 comprises 15 residues. J gave up 3 bases and V 1 base, and 4 bases lay outside the gene matches. Germline CDR1 SGHVS, CDR2 FQNEAQ. CDR3 loop: CASSLEQGAFYEQYF. DNA of the CDR3: TGTGCCAGCAGCTTAGAACAGGGGGCCTTCTACGAGCAGTACTTC.

To note about this clone: The sample contains more than one DNA sequence encoding this CDR3. This chain links TRBV7-2 with TRBJ1-4; D not certain. Germline lookup yields CDR1 SGHTA and CDR2 FQGNSA. This CDR3 has 13 residues. The ends were cut back, 1 base at V and 8 bases at J, with 8 bases in the middle. The CDR3 sequence is CASSLGRAEKLFF. The CDR3 nucleotides read TGTGCCAGCAGCTTAGGACGTGCGGAAAAACTGTTTTTT.

V and J are TRBV29-1 and TRBJ2-7, with a weak D call TRBD2 (5 bases). The CDR3 is made up of 14 amino acids. V lost 6 bases and J 2 bases, leaving 17 bases between the germline ends. Germline V gives CDR1 SQVTM, CDR2 ANQGSEA. The DNA of the CDR3 is TGCAGCGTGAGGGTGGTGGGCCCAGCCTACGAGCAGTACTTC. Translating gives CSVRVVGPAYEQYF.